The T cell receptor beta chain under discussion was sequenced for a study of blood T cells in healthy people across ages. There are a few counts of this clonotype. Its antigen is still unknown. The germline CDR1 and CDR2 sequences are LGHNA and YNFKEQ. CDR3 size: 16 residues. J lost 2 bases, V lost 4 bases, and 8 bases had no gene match. Combining a sample-barcoded 5' primer with a J-beta primer mix, a second PCR ran for roughly 6 to 12 cycles. TCRdb used MiXCR to reprocess the 5' RACE reads, holding one entry per CDR3 protein. The table has approximately 800,000 distinct CDR3 sequences, approximately 60% seen once. Findings of the study overall: Greater diversity and more naive CD4+ cells were seen in long-lived donors than in aged donors.

This sequence was found in a man aged 35 to 55 in good health. The chain has TRBV4-2 and TRBJ2-3, with 8 positions matching TRBD2. The sequenced sample consisted of blood. This CDR3 is CASSPLIAGYTDTQYF. DNA for the CDR3: TGTGCCAGCAGCCCATTAATAGCGGGATACACAGATACGCAGTATTTT.